These 19 T cell receptor beta chains came from one sample sequenced in a study of T-cell memory formation after mild COVID-19. TCRdb re-called the 5' RACE reads through MiXCR, storing one row per CDR3 protein. The sample consists of 250,000 to 350,000 distinct CDR3 sequences, around 15% of them appearing once. Specimen: PBMCs or a T cell subset sorted from them (not recorded which). Every receptor here comes from a man younger than 35 who had mild COVID-19 (a few samples of this study predate the infection). Cell type and time point are not known.

The rearrangement links TRBV15 to TRBJ2-5; D unresolved. This CDR3 spans 15 amino acids. The ends were cut back, 4 bases at V and 3 bases at J, with 15 bases in the middle. CDR1 is LNHNV, CDR2 YYDKDF, per germline (reference sequence). The CDR3 loop reads CATSTHWDNKETQYF. CDR3 nucleotide sequence: TGTGCCACCAGCACCCACTGGGATAACAAAGAGACCCAGTACTTC.

The chain links TRBV2 to TRBJ2-7, with D perhaps matching TRBD2 (6 bases). V dropped 4 bases and J dropped 3 bases, with 7 bases sitting between them. The CDR3 is 12 amino acids. Germline CDR1 is SNHLY and CDR2 is FYNNEI. The CDR3 is CASSAGGYEQYV. The CDR3 DNA reads TGTGCCAGCAGTGCCGGGGGCTACGAGCAGTACGTC.

This clonotype was counted only a few times. The chain recombines TRBV7-9 with TRBJ2-5, with 10 bases fitting TRBD2. CDR1 SEHNR and CDR2 FQNEAQ come from the germline V gene (reference sequence). This CDR3 contains 17 residues. V dropped 0 bases and J dropped 3; count of bases not matched to a gene: 7. The CDR3 DNA follows: TGTGCCAGCAGCTTAGCGAGGAGCGGGGGGGCCGAAGAGACCCAGTACTTC. This translates into CASSLARSGGAEETQYF. Drawing the rest from reference TRBV7-9 and TRBJ2-5, the complete variable domain is DTGVSQNPRHKITKRGQNVTFRCDPISEHNRLYWYRQTLGQGPEFLTYFQNEAQLEKSRLLSDRFSAERPKGSFSTLEIQRTEQGDSAMYLCASSLARSGGAEETQYFGPGTRLLVL.

This clonotype was counted between two and nine times. The chain couples TRBV4-3 to TRBJ2-7; TRBD1 matches at 9 bases. J lost 1 base, V lost 1 base, and 14 bases had no gene match. This CDR3 comprises 19 residues. Germline CDR1 and CDR2: LGHNA and YSLEER. DNA for the CDR3: TGCGCCAGCAGCCAAGGAGGGAACCGGGACAGGGTAGGGTCCTACGAGCAGTACTTC. This gives the protein CASSQGGNRDRVGSYEQYF.

A few counts support this clonotype. The chain combines TRBV6-2 or TRBV6-3 with TRBJ2-3, with TRBD2 matching 9 bases. Germline lookup yields CDR1 MNHEY and CDR2 SVGEGT. The CDR3 is 17 amino acids. The ends lost 2 bases at V and 5 bases at J; junction bases unmatched: 11. This CDR3 reads CASSYDARGGRGDTQYF. Written as DNA, the CDR3 is TGTGCCAGCAGTTACGACGCGCGGGGGGGCCGGGGAGATACGCAGTATTTT.

The chain has TRBV6-5 and TRBJ2-1, with TRBD2 identical over 8 bases. Germline V gives CDR1 MNHEY, CDR2 SVGAGI. The CDR3 has 15 amino acids. Unmatched junction bases numbered 6, after V lost 6 bases and J lost 2 bases. In DNA, the CDR3 is TGTGCCAGCAGGTCCGGGGGGGCCGCCTACAATGAGCAGTTCTTC. This gives the protein CASRSGGAAYNEQFF.

In this sample, this clonotype turned up a few times. V is TRBV11-3 and J is TRBJ2-1; the match to TRBD2 covers 9 bases. V shed 5 bases, J shed 5 bases, and the junction held 7 bases outside the gene matches. Germline assignment: CDR1 SGHNT and CDR2 YENEEA. The CDR3 runs 15 residues. The DNA of the CDR3 is TGTGCCAGCAGCCTCCGACTAGCGGAACACAATGAGCAGTTCTTC. This sequence encodes CASSLRLAEHNEQFF.

This clonotype appeared a few times. The genes are TRBV7-2 and TRBJ2-1, with a possible D match to TRBD2 (6 bases). CDR1 is SGHTA and CDR2 is FQGNSA in the germline V gene. The CDR3 has 13 residues. V lost 6 bases and J 6 bases, leaving 12 bases between the germline ends. The CDR3 coding sequence is TGTGCCAGCAGTATACTAGCCGGCAATGAGCAGTTCTTC. It encodes CASSILAGNEQFF.

This clonotype occurred many times. The chain has TRBV12-3 or TRBV12-4 and TRBJ1-2; D may be TRBD1 (6 bases). This CDR3 is built from 14 residues. V was pared by 6 bases and J by 4 bases, with 15 bases between. CDR3 amino acids: CASSLQGALYGYTF. In DNA, the CDR3 is TGTGCCAGCAGCCTACAGGGAGCTCTCTATGGCTACACCTTC.

This clonotype was seen only a few times. The gene calls are TRBV6-6 and TRBJ1-1, with 8 bases that match TRBD1. CDR1 and CDR2 (germline): MNHNY, SVGAGI (reference sequence). Trimming removed 6 bases from V and 0 bases from J; junction bases left unmatched: 6. This CDR3 has 15 amino acids. CDR3 region: CASSNRGNMNTEAFF. Here the CDR3 DNA reads TGTGCCAGCAGCAACAGGGGGAACATGAACACTGAAGCTTTCTTT.

This clonotype was recorded many times. V usage is TRBV5-4 and J usage is TRBJ2-3, with 7 bases lining up with TRBD2. Unmatched junction bases numbered 9, after V lost 3 bases and J lost 2 bases. The CDR3 has 16 residues. Germline V gives CDR1 SGHNT, CDR2 YYREEE (reference sequence). The CDR3 loop is CASSSGGGGATDTQYF. The CDR3 nucleotides are TGTGCCAGCAGCTCCGGAGGCGGGGGAGCCACAGATACGCAGTATTTT.

This clonotype was detected only a few times. The rearrangement uses TRBV7-9 and TRBJ1-4, with unresolved D. The CDR3 runs 18 residues. In germline, CDR1 is SEHNR, CDR2 FQNEAQ (reference sequence). V was cut by 0 bases and J by 0 bases, with 14 bases left in between. The CDR3 loop reads CASSLASGLSATNEKLFF. Written as DNA, the CDR3 is TGTGCCAGCAGCTTAGCCTCCGGACTTTCTGCAACTAATGAAAAACTGTTTTTT.

The chain employs TRBV15 and TRBJ1-5; D is perhaps TRBD1 (6 bases). Germline V gene lookup returns CDR1 LNHNV and CDR2 YYDKDF (reference sequence). CDR3 length equals 14 residues. With 2 bases removed from V and 5 bases from J, the gap between germline ends came to 10 bases. This CDR3 reads CATSRSAGDQPQHF. The CDR3 DNA sequence: TGTGCCACCAGCAGAAGCGCAGGGGATCAGCCCCAGCATTTT.

This clonotype was seen only a few times. The chain couples TRBV12-3 or TRBV12-4 to TRBJ1-2; no definite D call. The CDR3 is 13 amino acids. V lost 6 bases and J 4 bases, leaving 12 bases between the germline ends. In DNA, the CDR3 is TGTGCCAGCAGCTTACGGCAGTTCTATGGCTACACCTTC. This translates into CASSLRQFYGYTF.

The chain has TRBV5-5 and TRBJ1-5; 7 bases fit TRBD1. This CDR3 has 16 residues. The V gene's germline CDR1 is SGHKS and CDR2 YYEKEE (reference sequence). V shed 4 bases and J 0 bases; nucleotides not matched to a gene: 7. Here the CDR3 reads CASSRTTGYSNQPQHF. CDR3 bases: TGTGCCAGCAGCCGGACGACAGGGTATAGCAATCAGCCCCAGCATTTT.

V and J are TRBV7-3 and TRBJ2-6; 8 positions match TRBD1. Per the germline V gene, CDR1 is SGHTA and CDR2 is FQGTGA. This CDR3 has 20 residues. V trimming: 5 bases; J trimming: 0 bases; junction bases outside the gene matches: 15. DNA for the CDR3: TGTGCCAGCAGCATCGGACAGGGCCCGTTCTTCAGCTCTGGGGCCAACGTCCTGACTTTC. This gives the protein CASSIGQGPFFSSGANVLTF.

This sequence joins TRBV20-1 and TRBJ2-3, with TRBD2 identical over 11 bases. Germline values: CDR1 DFQATT, CDR2 SNEGSKA (reference sequence). The CDR3 covers 16 residues. Trimming took 5 bases from V and 4 from J; bases not matched to a gene: 11. CDR3 residues: CSASSSTSGASDTQYF. CDR3 nucleotides: TGCAGTGCTTCTAGTTCGACTAGCGGGGCTTCAGATACGCAGTATTTT.

This clonotype was detected a few times. The chain has TRBV5-1 and TRBJ2-5, with 8 positions matching TRBD1. Germline CDR1 and CDR2: SGHRS and YFSETQ. The V and J ends lost 3 bases and 5 bases, in that order; junction bases with no gene match: 6. The CDR3 contains 14 residues. The CDR3 DNA reads TGCGCCAGCAGCTCCAGGACAGGGAGTGAGACCCAGTACTTC. Translated: CASSSRTGSETQYF.

This clonotype was detected many times. The gene calls are TRBV7-2 and TRBJ2-3; TRBD1 agrees at 12 bases. The CDR3 consists of 16 residues. Trimming cost V 5 bases and J 5 bases; bases outside gene matches: 8. Germline CDR1 SGHTA, CDR2 FQGNSA. Written as DNA, the CDR3 is TGTGCCAGCAGCCCCCACCGGGACAGGGGGCGAGATACGCAGTATTTT. It specifies CASSPHRDRGRDTQYF.